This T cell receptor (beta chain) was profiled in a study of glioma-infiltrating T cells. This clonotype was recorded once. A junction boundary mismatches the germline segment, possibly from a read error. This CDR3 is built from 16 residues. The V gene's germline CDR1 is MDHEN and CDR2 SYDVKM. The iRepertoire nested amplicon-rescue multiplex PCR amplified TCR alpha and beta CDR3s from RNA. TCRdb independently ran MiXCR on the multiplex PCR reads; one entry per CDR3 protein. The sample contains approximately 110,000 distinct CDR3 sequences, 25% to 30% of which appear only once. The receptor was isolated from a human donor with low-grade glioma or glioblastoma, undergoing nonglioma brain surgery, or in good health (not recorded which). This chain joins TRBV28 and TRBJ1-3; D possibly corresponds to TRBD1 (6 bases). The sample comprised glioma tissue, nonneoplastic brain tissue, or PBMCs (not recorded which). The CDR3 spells CASSFRTVNAGKTIYF. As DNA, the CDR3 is TGTGCCAGCAGTTTCAGGACAGTGAACGCTGGAAAAACCATATATTTT.